Sequencing of this TCR beta chain was carried out in a study of blood T cell repertoires in COVID-19. Turning to the study itself: Sources were T cells, B-cell-depleted T cells, or PBMCs; the material itself was cDNA or gDNA.

Methods used by the authors: By means of reference gene primer amplification, nucleated cell counts were estimated. Data came from immunoSEQ multiplex PCR; TCRdb stores just in-frame clones and leaves some out. That table furnishes V, J and clone size, whereas the DNA furnished D and trimming. The sample includes some 31,000 clones, 81% seen only once; the top ten take 3% to 3.5%. This clone was counted a single time. The germline gives CDR1 SEHNR, CDR2 FQNEAQ (reference sequence). The CDR3 spans 14 residues. V was cut by 1 base and J by 6 bases, with 12 bases left in between. Seattle patient enrollment occurred during active infection, with longitudinal follow-up thereafter.

The chain employs TRBV7-9 and TRBJ1-1; D gene uncertain. The sequencing input was peripheral blood. The sequence was collected from a man between 65 and 85 years old with COVID-19, enrolled during active disease. The CDR3 region is CASSLGAGRPEAFF. CDR3 bases: TGTGCCAGCAGCTTAGGGGCGGGGAGGCCTGAAGCTTTCTTT.